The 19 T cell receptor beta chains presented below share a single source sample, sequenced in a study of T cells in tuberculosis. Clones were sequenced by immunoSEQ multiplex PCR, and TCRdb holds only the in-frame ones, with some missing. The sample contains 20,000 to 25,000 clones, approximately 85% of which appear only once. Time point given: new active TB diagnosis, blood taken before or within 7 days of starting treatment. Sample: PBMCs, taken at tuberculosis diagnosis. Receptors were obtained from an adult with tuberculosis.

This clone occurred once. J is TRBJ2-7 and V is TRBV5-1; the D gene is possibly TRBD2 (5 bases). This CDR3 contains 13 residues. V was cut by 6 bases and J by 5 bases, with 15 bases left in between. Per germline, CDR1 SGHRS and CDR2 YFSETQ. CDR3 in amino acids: CASTLGRINEQYF. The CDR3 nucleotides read TGCGCCAGCACCCTAGGGAGAATCAACGAGCAGTACTTC.

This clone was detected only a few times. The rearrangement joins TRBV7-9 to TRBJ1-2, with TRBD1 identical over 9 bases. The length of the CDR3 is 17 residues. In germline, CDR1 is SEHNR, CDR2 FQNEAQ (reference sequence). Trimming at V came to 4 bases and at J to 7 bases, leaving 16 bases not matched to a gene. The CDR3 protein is CASSYPADSGTGLGYTF. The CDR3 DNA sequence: TGTGCCAGCAGCTACCCCGCTGATTCCGGGACAGGGCTTGGCTACACCTTC.

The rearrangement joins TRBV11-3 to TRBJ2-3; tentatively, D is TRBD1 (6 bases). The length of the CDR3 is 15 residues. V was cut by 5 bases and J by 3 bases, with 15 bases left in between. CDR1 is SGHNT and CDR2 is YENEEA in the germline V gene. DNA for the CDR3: TGTGCCAGCAGCCCGTCTTGGCAGGGGACAGATACGCAGTATTTT. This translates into CASSPSWQGTDTQYF.

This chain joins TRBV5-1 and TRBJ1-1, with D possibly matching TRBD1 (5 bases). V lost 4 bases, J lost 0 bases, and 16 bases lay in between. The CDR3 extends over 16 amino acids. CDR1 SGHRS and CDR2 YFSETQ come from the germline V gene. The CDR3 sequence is CASSAPGGVVNTEAFF. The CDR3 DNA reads TGCGCCAGCAGCGCCCCTGGAGGGGTGGTGAACACTGAAGCTTTCTTT. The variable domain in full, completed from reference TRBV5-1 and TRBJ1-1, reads KAGVTQTPRYLIKTRGQQVTLSCSPISGHRSVSWYQQTPGQGLQFLFEYFSETQRNKGNFPGRFSGRQFSNSRSEMNVSTLELGDSALYLCASSAPGGVVNTEAFFGQGTRLTVV.

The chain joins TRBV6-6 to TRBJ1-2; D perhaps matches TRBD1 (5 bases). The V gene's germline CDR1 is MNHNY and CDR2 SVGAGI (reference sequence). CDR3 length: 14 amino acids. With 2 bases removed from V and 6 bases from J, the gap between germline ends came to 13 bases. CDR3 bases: TGTGCCAGCAGTTACGACGGGGGGTGGGATGGCTACACCTTC. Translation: CASSYDGGWDGYTF.

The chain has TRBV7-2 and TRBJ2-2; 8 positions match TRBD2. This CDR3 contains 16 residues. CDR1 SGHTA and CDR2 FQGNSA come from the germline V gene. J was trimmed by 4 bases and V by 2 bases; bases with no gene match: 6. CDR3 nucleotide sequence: TGTGCCAGCAGCTTAACCGGGGGGGCCTCCACCGGGGAGCTGTTTTTT. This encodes CASSLTGGASTGELFF. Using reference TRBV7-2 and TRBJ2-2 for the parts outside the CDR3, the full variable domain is GAGVSQSPSNKVTEKGKDVELRCDPISGHTALYWYRQSLGQGLEFLIYFQGNSAPDKSGLPSDRFSAERTGGSVSTLTIQRTQQEDSAVYLCASSLTGGASTGELFFGEGSRLTVL.

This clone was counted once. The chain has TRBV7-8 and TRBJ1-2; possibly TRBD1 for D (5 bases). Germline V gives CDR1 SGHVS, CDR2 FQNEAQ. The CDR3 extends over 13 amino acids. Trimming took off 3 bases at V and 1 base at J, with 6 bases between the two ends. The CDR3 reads CASSLTVNYGYTF. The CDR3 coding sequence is TGTGCCAGCAGCTTGACAGTTAACTATGGCTACACCTTC.

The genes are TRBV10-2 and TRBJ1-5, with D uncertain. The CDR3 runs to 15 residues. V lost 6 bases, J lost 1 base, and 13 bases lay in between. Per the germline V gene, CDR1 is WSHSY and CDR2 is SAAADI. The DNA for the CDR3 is TGCGCCAGCAGAAAGACTAATCCGAGCAATCAGCCCCAGCATTTT. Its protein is CASRKTNPSNQPQHF.

The CDR3 DNA reads TGTGCCTGGAGTGAGGGTCTACGGGGTTATGAAGCTTTCTTT. It translates to CAWSEGLRGYEAFF. This sequence joins TRBV30 and TRBJ1-1; D gene ambiguous. V was shortened by 1 base and J by 7 bases, with 16 bases between the two germline ends. In germline, CDR1 is GTSNPN, CDR2 SVGIG (reference sequence). The CDR3 loop spans 14 amino acids.

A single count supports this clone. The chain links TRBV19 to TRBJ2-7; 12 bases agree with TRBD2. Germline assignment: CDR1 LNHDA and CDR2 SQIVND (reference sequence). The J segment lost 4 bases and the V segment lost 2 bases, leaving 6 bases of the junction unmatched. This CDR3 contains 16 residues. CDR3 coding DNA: TGTGCCAGTAGTATAAGGACTAGCGGGGAAGCATACGAGCAGTACTTC. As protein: CASSIRTSGEAYEQYF.

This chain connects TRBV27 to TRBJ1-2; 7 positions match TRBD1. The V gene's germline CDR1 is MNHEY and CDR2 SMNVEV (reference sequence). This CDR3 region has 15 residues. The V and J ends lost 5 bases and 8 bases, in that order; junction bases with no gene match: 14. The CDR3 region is CASSIQTGSGRGYTF. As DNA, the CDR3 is TGTGCCAGCAGTATCCAGACAGGGTCGGGGCGAGGCTACACCTTC.

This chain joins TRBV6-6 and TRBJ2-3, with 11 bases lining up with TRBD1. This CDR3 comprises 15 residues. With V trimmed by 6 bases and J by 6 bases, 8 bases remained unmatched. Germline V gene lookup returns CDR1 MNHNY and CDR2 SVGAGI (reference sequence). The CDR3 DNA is TGTGCCAGCAGGCCCGGGACAGGGGGACAGGATACGCAGTATTTT. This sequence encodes CASRPGTGGQDTQYF.

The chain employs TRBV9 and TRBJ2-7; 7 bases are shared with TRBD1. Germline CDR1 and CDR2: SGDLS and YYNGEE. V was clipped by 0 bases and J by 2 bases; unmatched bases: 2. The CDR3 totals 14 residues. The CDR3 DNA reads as TGTGCCAGCAGCGTAGCGCAGGGGGCCTACGAGCAGTACTTC. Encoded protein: CASSVAQGAYEQYF.

Here the CDR3 reads CASSFLGQGKFF. For the CDR3, the DNA is TGTGCCAGCAGCTTCCTGGGGCAGGGGAAGTTCTTC. This sequence joins TRBV11-2 and TRBJ2-1, with D possibly matching TRBD1 (6 bases). The germline V gene encodes CDR1 SGHAT and CDR2 FQNNGV. V lost 3 bases and J lost 14, with 14 bases in between. The CDR3 contains 12 residues.

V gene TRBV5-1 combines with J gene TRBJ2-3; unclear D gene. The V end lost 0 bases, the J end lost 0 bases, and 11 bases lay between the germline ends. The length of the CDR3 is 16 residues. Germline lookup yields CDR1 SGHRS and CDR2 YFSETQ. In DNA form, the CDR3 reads TGCGCCAGCAGCTTGGCTTCGTCGGTTAGCACAGATACGCAGTATTTT. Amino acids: CASSLASSVSTDTQYF.

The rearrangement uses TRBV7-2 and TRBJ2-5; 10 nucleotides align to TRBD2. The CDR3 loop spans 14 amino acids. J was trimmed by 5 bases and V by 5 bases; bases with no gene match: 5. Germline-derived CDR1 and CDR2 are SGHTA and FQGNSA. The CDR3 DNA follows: TGTGCCAGCAGCCAGGGACTAGCGTACGAGACCCAGTACTTC. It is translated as CASSQGLAYETQYF.

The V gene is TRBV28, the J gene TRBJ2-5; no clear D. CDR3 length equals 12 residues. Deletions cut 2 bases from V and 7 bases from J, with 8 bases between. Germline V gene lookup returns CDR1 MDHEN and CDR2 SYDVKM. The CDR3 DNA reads TGTGCCAGCAGTTTAAAATCGGGGACCCAGTACTTC. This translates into CASSLKSGTQYF.

The CDR3: CASSDRITEAFF. CDR3 coding DNA: TGCGCCAGCAGTGACAGGATCACTGAAGCTTTCTTT. The chain combines TRBV10-2 with TRBJ1-1; no clear D gene. The V gene lost 3 bases and the J gene lost 4 bases, with 6 bases spanning the gap. CDR3 length: 12 amino acids. Per germline, CDR1 WSHSY and CDR2 SAAADI.

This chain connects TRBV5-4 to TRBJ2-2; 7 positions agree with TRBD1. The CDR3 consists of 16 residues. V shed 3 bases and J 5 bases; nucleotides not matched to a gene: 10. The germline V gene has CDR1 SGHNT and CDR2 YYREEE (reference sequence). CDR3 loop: CASSWPGQEKTGELFF. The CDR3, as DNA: TGTGCCAGCAGCTGGCCCGGACAGGAGAAGACCGGGGAGCTGTTTTTT.